A single sample is the source of the 8 T cell receptor beta chains below, sequenced in a study of regulatory T cells in long-lasting Graves disease. Time point: persistent/refractory GD, antithyroid drugs over 5 years with positive TRAb. Preparation of the TCR library used RNA extracted from PBMCs. Both iRepertoire HTBI primers and Arm-PCR of CDR3 regions were used to build the TCR beta libraries. TCRdb redid the calling of the multiplex PCR reads with MiXCR, one entry per CDR3 protein. The sample yields around 450,000 distinct CDR3 sequences, about 22% seen once. The source was peripheral blood mononuclear cells (PBMCs), collected when the disease was refractory, from a patient treated with antithyroid drugs. These receptors came from a female donor with Graves disease.

This clonotype was picked up a small number of times. The rearrangement uses TRBV6-2 or TRBV6-3 and TRBJ1-5; TRBD1 agrees at 8 bases. This CDR3 comprises 18 residues. Germline V lookup: CDR1 MNHEY, CDR2 SVGEGT. V lost 5 bases to trimming and J lost 0 bases; unmatched junction nucleotides: 12. The CDR3 DNA reads TGTGCCAGCAGTGAACGCATGGACAGGGAGTATAGCAATCAGCCCCAGCATTTT. It translates to CASSERMDREYSNQPQHF.

V usage is TRBV7-2 and J usage is TRBJ2-5; D is unclear. Germline V gene data show CDR1 as SGHTA and CDR2 as FQGNSA. With 5 bases removed from V and 0 bases from J, the gap between germline ends came to 7 bases. The CDR3 runs to 13 residues. CDR3 bases: TGTGCCAGCAGCACCTGGAACCAAGAGACCCAGTACTTC. It specifies CASSTWNQETQYF. Using reference TRBV7-2 and TRBJ2-5 for the parts outside the CDR3, the full variable domain is GAGVSQSPSNKVTEKGKDVELRCDPISGHTALYWYRQSLGQGLEFLIYFQGNSAPDKSGLPSDRFSAERTGGSVSTLTIQRTQQEDSAVYLCASSTWNQETQYFGPGTRLLVL.

This chain connects TRBV29-1 to TRBJ2-2, with 9 positions matching TRBD2. CDR3 length: 15 amino acids. From germline, CDR1 is SQVTM and CDR2 ANQGSEA. V lost 4 bases, J lost 6 bases, and 9 bases stayed unmatched. CDR3 residues: CSVGAAGGPAGELFF. DNA of the CDR3: TGCAGCGTTGGGGCGGCGGGAGGGCCTGCCGGGGAGCTGTTTTTT.

The table lists this clonotype with a few counts. The J gene is TRBJ2-5, the V gene TRBV29-1, with D possibly matching TRBD2 (6 bases). Germline CDR1 and CDR2: SQVTM and ANQGSEA. This CDR3 region has 13 residues. The V gene lost 3 bases and the J gene lost 0 bases, with 8 bases spanning the gap. The CDR3 region has the DNA TGCAGCGTTGACGGGGACTACCAAGAGACCCAGTACTTC. Its translation: CSVDGDYQETQYF. Variable domain in full (rest from reference TRBV29-1 and TRBJ2-5): SAVISQKPSRDICQRGTSLTIQCQVDSQVTMMFWYRQQPGQSLTLIATANQGSEATYESGFVIDKFPISRPNLTFSTLTVSNMSPEDSSIYLCSVDGDYQETQYFGPGTRLLVL.

CDR3 nucleotide sequence: TGTGCCAGCAGTCTCCCAAGCTCCTATAATTCACCCCTCCACTTT. The encoded protein is CASSLPSSYNSPLHF. This rearrangement joins TRBV28 to TRBJ1-6; D is unresolved. Per germline, CDR1 MDHEN and CDR2 SYDVKM. Trimming left V 5 bases short and J 0 bases short, with 8 bases between. The CDR3 covers 15 residues.

The chain recombines TRBV20-1 with TRBJ2-7, with 9 bases aligning to TRBD1. The V gene's germline CDR1 is DFQATT and CDR2 SNEGSKA (reference sequence). Trimming took 0 bases from V and 4 from J; bases not matched to a gene: 4. CDR3 length: 14 residues. CDR3 residues: CSARDPGQGYEQYF. The CDR3 nucleotides read TGCAGTGCTAGAGATCCGGGACAGGGTTACGAGCAGTACTTC.

This clonotype was detected ten times or more. This chain links TRBV20-1 with TRBJ2-7, with D perhaps matching TRBD2 (5 bases). Germline lookup yields CDR1 DFQATT and CDR2 SNEGSKA (reference sequence). Trimming stripped 1 base from V and 5 bases from J, with 12 bases between. The CDR3 covers 13 residues. The CDR3 spells CSARAPVGDEQYF. In DNA, the CDR3 is TGCAGTGCTAGAGCTCCAGTGGGAGACGAGCAGTACTTC.

This chain joins TRBV30 and TRBJ1-5; tentatively, D is TRBD1 (5 bases). CDR1 and CDR2 from the germline V gene are GTSNPN and SVGIG (reference sequence). With 2 bases removed from V and 1 base from J, the gap between germline ends came to 12 bases. The CDR3 is 15 amino acids. The CDR3 sequence is CAWSPGTASNQPQHF. The CDR3 region has the DNA TGTGCCTGGAGTCCCGGGACGGCGAGCAATCAGCCCCAGCATTTT.